This T cell receptor beta chain emerged from a study of cytomegalovirus exposure and HLA in healthy donors. PCR was performed using 60 Vbeta and 13 Jbeta primers. Here immunoSEQ multiplex PCR was the method, and the copy in TCRdb shows in-frame clones only, minus some. The sample has roughly 200,000 clones; 70% to 80% are singletons. Between the trimmed V and J ends, which lost 8 bases and 2 bases, there was a span of 9 bases. Germline lookup yields CDR1 MNHNY and CDR2 SVGAGI (reference sequence). The CDR3 totals 12 residues. The sequenced material came from PBMCs. The rearrangement uses TRBV6-6 and TRBJ1-1; unclear D gene. This TCR derives from a male donor in good health and CMV-seronegative. The CDR3 protein is CASVKQNTEAFF. The CDR3 DNA is TGTGCCAGCGTGAAACAAAACACTGAAGCTTTCTTT.